One and the same sample provided the 8 T cell receptor beta chains below, sequenced in a study of Graves' ophthalmopathy and Graves' hyperthyroidism. The sequenced template was RNA, covering the TCR beta CDR3 region. The workflow started with a first-round RT-PCR run with HTBI primers and then moved on to a second-round multiplex PCR. MiXCR, applied by TCRdb to the multiplex PCR reads, yields one record per CDR3 protein. This sample has approximately 700,000 distinct CDR3 sequences, with 35% to 50% found just once. Source material: peripheral blood. These receptors came from an adult man with Graves' ophthalmopathy.

In regard to this clonotype: At one of its ends the junction is not consistent with the germline gene, which may arise from a read error. The V gene is TRBV24-1, the J gene TRBJ1-5; TRBD1 might be the D (6 bases). The germline CDR1 and CDR2 sequences are KGHDR and SFDVKD. The CDR3 runs 14 residues. The CDR3 sequence: CASSEVTGIQPQHF. The CDR3 nucleotides read TGTGCCAGCAGTGAAGTAACAGGGATTCAGCCCCAGCATTTT.

The CDR3 DNA sequence: TGCAGCACCGTGAGGGACAATGGAGAGACCCAGTACTTC. It yields the protein CSTVRDNGETQYF. The genes are TRBV29-1 and TRBJ2-5; D may be TRBD1 (6 bases). CDR1 and CDR2 (germline): SQVTM, ANQGSEA. The CDR3 length is 13 residues. The V end was cut by 8 bases, the J end by 4 bases, with 17 bases between. Based on the CDR3 plus reference TRBV29-1 and TRBJ2-5, the full variable domain is SAVISQKPSRDICQRGTSLTIQCQVDSQVTMMFWYRQQPGQSLTLIATANQGSEATYESGFVIDKFPISRPNLTFSTLTVSNMSPEDSSIYLCSTVRDNGETQYFGPGTRLLVL.

This clonotype was found many times. The V gene is TRBV7-9, the J gene TRBJ1-2; D gene ambiguous. The CDR3 runs to 15 residues. Trimming left V 1 base short and J 4 bases short, with 13 bases between. Germline V CDR1 and CDR2: SEHNR, FQNEAQ (reference sequence). CDR3 in DNA: TGTGCCAGCAGCTTAGGGGAGGAGGGAAGCTATGGCTACACCTTC. It specifies CASSLGEEGSYGYTF.

This clonotype was detected ten times or more. The J gene is TRBJ2-6, the V gene TRBV20-1; TRBD1 might be the D (5 bases). V was pared by 6 bases and J by 2 bases, with 11 bases between. The CDR3 has 14 amino acids. Germline CDR1 DFQATT, CDR2 SNEGSKA (reference sequence). The CDR3 DNA sequence: TGCAGTGCGTCGCCAGGGCCTGGGGCCAACGTCCTGACTTTC. The encoded protein is CSASPGPGANVLTF.

This clonotype was seen many times. The rearrangement links TRBV9 to TRBJ2-7; tentatively, D is TRBD2 (6 bases). Germline CDR1 SGDLS, CDR2 YYNGEE. This CDR3 is 15 amino acids long. The V end lost 0 bases, the J end lost 0 bases, and 10 bases lay between the germline ends. The CDR3 DNA sequence: TGTGCCAGCAGCGTAGCAGCGGGCAACTCCTACGAGCAGTACTTC. This codes for CASSVAAGNSYEQYF. The variable domain in full, completed from reference TRBV9 and TRBJ2-7, reads DSGVTQTPKHLITATGQRVTLRCSPRSGDLSVYWYQQSLDQGLQFLIQYYNGEERAKGNILERFSAQQFPDLHSELNLSSLELGDSALYFCASSVAAGNSYEQYFGPGTRLTVT.

As regards this clonotype: A much larger clone lies a single base off, so this may be a read error. V is TRBV29-1 and J is TRBJ2-5; the D is unclear. CDR1 and CDR2 (germline): SQVTM, ANQGSEA. The CDR3 covers 14 residues. V was shortened by 2 bases and J by 4 bases, with 14 bases between the two germline ends. CDR3 amino acids: CSVETIWVGETQYF. The CDR3 nucleotides are TGCAGCGTTGAAACTATCTGGGTGGGAGAGACCCAGTACTTC.

The genes are TRBV7-6 and TRBJ1-5; D is undetermined. V lost 1 base, J lost 0 bases, and 10 bases lay in between. This CDR3 region has 16 residues. Germline V gene data show CDR1 as SGHVS and CDR2 as FNYEAQ. CDR3 sequence: CASSLGPRNSNQPQHF. The CDR3, as DNA: TGTGCCAGCAGCTTAGGCCCCAGAAATAGCAATCAGCCCCAGCATTTT.

This clonotype was observed a handful of times. This rearrangement joins TRBV5-6 to TRBJ2-5; D unclear. The CDR3 is 13 amino acids. CDR1 is SGHDT, CDR2 YYEEEE, per germline. V lost 0 bases, J lost 3 bases, and 6 bases lay in between. The CDR3 nucleotides read TGTGCCAGCAGCTTGGGGATTGAAGAGACCCAGTACTTC. This codes for CASSLGIEETQYF. The full variable domain, rest sourced from reference TRBV5-6 and TRBJ2-5, is DAGVTQSPTHLIKTRGQQVTLRCSPKSGHDTVSWYQQALGQGPQFIFQYYEEEERQRGNFPDRFSGHQFPNYSSELNVNALLLGDSALYLCASSLGIEETQYFGPGTRLLVL.